These 14 T cell receptor beta chains originate from one sample sequenced in a study of blood T cells in healthy people across ages. The second PCR ran roughly 6 to 11 cycles with a sample-barcoded 5' primer and J-beta primers. TCRdb recomputed calls from the 5' RACE reads with MiXCR, one row per CDR3 protein. The sample records roughly 860,000 distinct CDR3 sequences, under 80% being singletons. Sequencing was performed on blood. The receptors derive from a man aged 25 to 45 in good health.

Note on this clonotype: A junction end diverges from the germline sequence, so it may reflect a read error. V gene TRBV4-2 combines with J gene TRBJ2-3, with TRBD2 identical over 9 bases. The CDR3 length is 16 residues. Germline V CDR1 and CDR2: LGHNA, YNFKEQ. CDR3 DNA: TGTGCCAGCGGCCAAGAAGCGGGGGGTCCCACAGATACGCAGTATTTT. This translates into CASGQEAGGPTDTQYF.

The chain couples TRBV2 to TRBJ2-1, with 10 nucleotides matching TRBD2. CDR1 and CDR2 from the germline V gene are SNHLY and FYNNEI. The CDR3 extends over 16 amino acids. V lost 6 bases, J lost 9 bases, and 14 bases stayed unmatched. CDR3 sequence: CASSEVPGLASSEQFF. The CDR3 bases are TGTGCCAGCAGCGAGGTCCCGGGACTAGCGTCGAGTGAGCAGTTCTTC. The full variable domain, with the rest looked up from reference TRBV2 and TRBJ2-1, is EPEVTQTPSHQVTQMGQEVILRCVPISNHLYFYWYRQILGQKVEFLVSFYNNEISEKSEIFDDQFSVERPDGSNFTLKIRSTKLEDSAMYFCASSEVPGLASSEQFFGPGTRLTVL.

Comment on this clonotype: The CDR3 end shows no conserved phenylalanine or tryptophan, and so a read error is likely. The chain carries TRBV29-1 and TRBJ2-7; 8 nucleotides align to TRBD1. The CDR3 spans 16 residues. CDR1 and CDR2 (germline): SQVTM, ANQGSEA. V trimming: 0 bases; J trimming: 0 bases; junction bases outside the gene matches: 7. Written as DNA, the CDR3 is TGCAGCGTTGAAGACCCGGGGACAGGCAACTCCTACGAGCAGTACTCC. This encodes CSVEDPGTGNSYEQYS.

Regarding this clonotype: A junction boundary mismatches the germline segment, possibly from a read error. This chain joins TRBV30 and TRBJ1-1, with TRBD1 identical over 7 bases. Per germline, CDR1 GTSNPN and CDR2 SVGIG (reference sequence). The CDR3 is made up of 13 amino acids. The CDR3, as DNA: TGTGCCGGGAGGACAGGCGTCAACACTGAAGCTTTCTTT. It yields the protein CAGRTGVNTEAFF. Supplemented by reference TRBV30 and TRBJ1-1, the full variable domain reads SQTIHQWPATLVQPVGSPLSLECTVEGTSNPNLYWYRQAAGRGLQLLFYSVGIGQISSEVPQNLSASRPQDRQFILSSKKLLLSDSGFYLCAGRTGVNTEAFFGQGTRLTVV.

The chain has TRBV5-1 and TRBJ2-7; D gene ambiguous. Germline-derived CDR1 and CDR2 are SGHRS and YFSETQ. Trimming stripped 4 bases from V and 4 bases from J, with 12 bases between. The CDR3 is 13 amino acids. The CDR3 region is CASSPDMRYEQYF. The CDR3 DNA reads TGCGCCAGCAGCCCGGATATGAGGTACGAGCAGTACTTC.

This chain joins TRBV7-9 and TRBJ2-1; no clear D. CDR3 size: 13 residues. V shed 4 bases and J shed 7 bases, with 11 bases lying between them. Germline lookup yields CDR1 SEHNR and CDR2 FQNEAQ (reference sequence). The CDR3 reads CASSSTLGNEQFF. CDR3 sequence (DNA): TGTGCCAGCAGCTCGACCCTGGGAAATGAGCAGTTCTTC.

This chain joins TRBV29-1 and TRBJ2-1; perhaps TRBD2 as D (6 bases). The V gene lost 6 bases and the J gene lost 2 bases, with 11 bases spanning the gap. Germline V gene lookup returns CDR1 SQVTM and CDR2 ANQGSEA. The CDR3 has 13 residues. The CDR3 nucleotides are TGCAGCGTGGCCGCGGGGACCTACAATGAGCAGTTCTTC. This codes for CSVAAGTYNEQFF.

The chain recombines TRBV6-6 with TRBJ1-2, with 8 bases identical to TRBD1. The J segment lost 4 bases and the V segment lost 2 bases, leaving 9 bases of the junction unmatched. From germline, CDR1 is MNHNY and CDR2 SVGAGI (reference sequence). The CDR3 is made up of 16 amino acids. In nucleotides, the CDR3 is TGTGCCAGCAGTTACCCCGGACAGGGAGGAGGCTATGGCTACACCTTC. Translating it yields CASSYPGQGGGYGYTF.

The count of this clonotype is one. The rearrangement joins TRBV6-5 to TRBJ2-5; TRBD2 aligns across 10 bases. The CDR3 sequence is 15 residues long. The junction had 4 bases not matched to a gene; V was cut back by 6 bases and J by 0 bases. Germline CDR1 reads MNHEY; CDR2 reads SVGAGI. The CDR3 sequence: CASRKLAGYQETQYF. The DNA of the CDR3 is TGTGCCAGCAGGAAACTAGCGGGGTACCAAGAGACCCAGTACTTC.

The rearrangement uses TRBV13 and TRBJ2-5, with D hard to call. Germline V lookup: CDR1 PRHDT, CDR2 FYEKMQ (reference sequence). The CDR3 is 15 amino acids. V shed 4 bases and J shed 1 base, with 13 bases lying between them. The CDR3 coding sequence is TGTGCCAGCAGCTCCACCCTGTCGGCCCAAGAGACCCAGTACTTC. Amino acids: CASSSTLSAQETQYF.

The rearrangement joins TRBV7-9 to TRBJ1-2; 7 bases align to TRBD1. In germline, CDR1 is SEHNR, CDR2 FQNEAQ (reference sequence). V dropped 4 bases and J dropped 4; count of bases not matched to a gene: 6. This CDR3 spans 14 amino acids. CDR3 coding DNA: TGTGCCAGCAGCTCCCAAGGGGGCGTCTATGGCTACACCTTC. As protein: CASSSQGGVYGYTF. The entire variable domain, with the rest obtained from reference TRBV7-9 and TRBJ1-2, is as follows: DTGVSQNPRHKITKRGQNVTFRCDPISEHNRLYWYRQTLGQGPEFLTYFQNEAQLEKSRLLSDRFSAERPKGSFSTLEIQRTEQGDSAMYLCASSSQGGVYGYTFGSGTRLTVV.

This clonotype was picked up a small number of times. The genes are TRBV7-2 and TRBJ2-7; maybe TRBD1 (6 bases). This CDR3 comprises 15 residues. Germline CDR1 SGHTA, CDR2 FQGNSA. Deletions cut 5 bases from V and 0 bases from J, with 14 bases between. The CDR3 DNA reads TGTGCCAGCAGCCAAGGGGGTCTTTTCTCCTACGAGCAGTACTTC. As protein: CASSQGGLFSYEQYF.

The chain has TRBV20-1 and TRBJ1-1, with TRBD1 identical over 9 bases. CDR3 length: 15 residues. Germline-derived CDR1 and CDR2 are DFQATT and SNEGSKA (reference sequence). V shed 8 bases, J shed 1 base, and the junction held 11 bases outside the gene matches. CDR3 DNA sequence: TGCAGTCCGCAACCGGGACAGGGAACGAACACTGAAGCTTTCTTT. Its translation: CSPQPGQGTNTEAFF.

V is TRBV29-1 and J is TRBJ2-7; the D is unclear. The germline CDR1 and CDR2 sequences are SQVTM and ANQGSEA. V lost 1 base and J lost 0, with 13 bases in between. There are 15 residues in the CDR3. The CDR3 region is CSVEGGAFSSYEQYF. DNA of the CDR3: TGCAGCGTTGAAGGCGGTGCCTTTAGCTCCTACGAGCAGTACTTC.